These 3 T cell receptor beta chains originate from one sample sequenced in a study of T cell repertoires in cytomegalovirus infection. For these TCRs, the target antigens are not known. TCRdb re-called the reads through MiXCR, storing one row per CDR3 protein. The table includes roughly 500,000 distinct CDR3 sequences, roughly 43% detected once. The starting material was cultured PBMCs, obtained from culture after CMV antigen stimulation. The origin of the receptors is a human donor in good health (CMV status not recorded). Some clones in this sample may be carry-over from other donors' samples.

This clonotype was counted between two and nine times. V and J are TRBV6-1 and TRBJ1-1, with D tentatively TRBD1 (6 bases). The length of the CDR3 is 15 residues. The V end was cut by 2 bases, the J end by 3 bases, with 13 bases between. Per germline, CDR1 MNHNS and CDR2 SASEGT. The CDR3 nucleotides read TGTGCCAGCAGTGAAAGGGCGGGGGCGGACACTGAAGCTTTCTTT. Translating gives CASSERAGADTEAFF.

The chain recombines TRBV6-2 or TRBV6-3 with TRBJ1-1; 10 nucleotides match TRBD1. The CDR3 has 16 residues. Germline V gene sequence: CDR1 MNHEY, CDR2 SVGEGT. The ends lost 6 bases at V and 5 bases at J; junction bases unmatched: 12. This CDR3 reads CASRGQGPPQSTEAFF. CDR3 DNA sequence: TGTGCCAGCAGGGGACAGGGGCCGCCCCAAAGTACTGAAGCTTTCTTT.

The CDR3 DNA follows: TGCAGTGCTAGGGGGACAGGCGGGGAAAAACTGTTTTTT. Its protein product is CSARGTGGEKLFF. This rearrangement joins TRBV20-1 to TRBJ1-4; TRBD1 agrees at 8 bases. V lost 3 bases to trimming and J lost 8 bases; unmatched junction nucleotides: 5. Germline V gives CDR1 DFQATT, CDR2 SNEGSKA (reference sequence). The length of the CDR3 is 13 residues.